These 9 T cell receptor beta chains originate from one sample sequenced in a study of CD8+CD57+ T cells in acquired aplastic anemia. Patients chosen for sequencing had shown CD8+CD57+ cell expansion by flow cytometry. It was genomic DNA that served as the template for profiling TCR beta VDJ and CDR3. TCRdb used MiXCR to reprocess the reads, holding one entry per CDR3 protein. The sample shows about 200,000 distinct CDR3 sequences, more than 55% of them seen only once. The specimen sequenced was sorted CD4+, CD8+, or CD8+CD57+ T cells (not recorded which) from PBMCs. The receptors shown here come from a human donor with aplastic anemia.

V usage is TRBV24-1 and J usage is TRBJ2-1; no definite D call. The CDR3 is 16 residues long. The germline gives CDR1 KGHDR, CDR2 SFDVKD. The V and J ends lost 7 bases and 6 bases respectively, with 21 bases between them. CDR3 amino acids: CATSDFPSFKSNEQFF. CDR3 DNA sequence: TGTGCCACCAGCGACTTCCCCTCGTTTAAATCCAATGAGCAGTTCTTC.

The gene calls are TRBV7-9 and TRBJ2-1, with D perhaps given as TRBD1 or TRBD2 (6 bases each). This CDR3 contains 17 residues. Between the trimmed V and J ends, which lost 2 bases and 0 bases, there was a span of 14 bases. From germline, CDR1 is SEHNR and CDR2 FQNEAQ (reference sequence). CDR3 in amino acids: CASSLFGGGSSYNEQFF. Here the CDR3 DNA reads TGTGCCAGCAGCTTATTCGGGGGCGGTAGCTCCTACAATGAGCAGTTCTTC.

The chain has TRBV7-9 and TRBJ2-1; the D gene could be TRBD1 or TRBD2 (5 bases each). The germline gives CDR1 SEHNR, CDR2 FQNEAQ (reference sequence). This CDR3 is built from 17 residues. The V and J ends lost 5 bases and 0 bases respectively, with 17 bases between them. The CDR3: CASSPPRDVSSYNEQFF. For the CDR3, the DNA is TGTGCCAGCAGCCCACCGAGGGACGTAAGCTCCTACAATGAGCAGTTCTTC.

The gene calls are TRBV19 and TRBJ1-5; tentative D call: TRBD1 (5 bases). The CDR3 is made up of 14 amino acids. V was cut by 8 bases and J by 0 bases, with 11 bases left in between. Germline V lookup: CDR1 LNHDA, CDR2 SQIVND (reference sequence). The CDR3 spells CASREGNSNQPQHF. CDR3 in DNA: TGTGCCAGTCGAGAGGGGAATAGCAATCAGCCCCAGCATTTT.

The J gene is TRBJ1-1, the V gene TRBV15, with 10 bases fitting TRBD1. There are 15 residues in the CDR3. V shed 1 base, J shed 2 bases, and the junction held 1 base outside the gene matches. CDR1 LNHNV and CDR2 YYDKDF come from the germline V gene (reference sequence). This chain's CDR3 is CATSRGDRGNTEAFF. CDR3 sequence (DNA): TGTGCCACCAGCAGAGGGGACAGGGGTAACACTGAAGCTTTCTTT.

Only one count was recorded for this clonotype. The rearrangement joins TRBV24-1 to TRBJ2-7; D is ambiguous. This CDR3 spans 15 amino acids. V was shortened by 4 bases and J by 0 bases, with 12 bases between the two germline ends. Germline CDR1 is KGHDR and CDR2 is SFDVKD. The CDR3, as DNA: TGTGCCACCAGTGACACCGGCCTCAGCTCCTACGAGCAGTACTTC. Protein: CATSDTGLSSYEQYF.

As regards this clonotype: One junction end disagrees with the germline gene, perhaps due to a read error. The chain is built from TRBV15 and TRBJ2-1; TRBD2 might be the D (5 bases). The CDR3 is made up of 16 amino acids. Germline lookup yields CDR1 LNHNV and CDR2 YYDKDF (reference sequence). The CDR3 bases are TGTGCCGCCAGCAGCTTTCACACCAGTCCGGGGAATGAGCAGTTCTTC. It is translated as CAASSFHTSPGNEQFF.

The chain is built from TRBV9 and TRBJ2-3, with 11 bases fitting TRBD2. Trimming at V came to 4 bases and at J to 0 bases, leaving 4 bases not matched to a gene. The CDR3 extends over 16 amino acids. In germline, CDR1 is SGDLS, CDR2 YYNGEE. The CDR3 spells CASSLGTSGSTDTQYF. CDR3 coding DNA: TGTGCCAGCAGCCTCGGGACTAGCGGTAGCACAGATACGCAGTATTTT. Drawing the rest from reference TRBV9 and TRBJ2-3, the complete variable domain is DSGVTQTPKHLITATGQRVTLRCSPRSGDLSVYWYQQSLDQGLQFLIQYYNGEERAKGNILERFSAQQFPDLHSELNLSSLELGDSALYFCASSLGTSGSTDTQYFGPGTRLTVL.

This clonotype was detected a few times. The CDR3 DNA reads as TGTGCCAGCAGCCCACTGACAGGGGTTAACACTGAAGCTTTCTTT. This encodes CASSPLTGVNTEAFF. The V call is TRBV6-2 or TRBV6-3, the J call TRBJ1-1; 8 bases line up with TRBD1. V trimming: 6 bases; J trimming: 2 bases; junction bases outside the gene matches: 8. This CDR3 contains 15 residues. Germline lookup yields CDR1 MNHEY and CDR2 SVGEGT.